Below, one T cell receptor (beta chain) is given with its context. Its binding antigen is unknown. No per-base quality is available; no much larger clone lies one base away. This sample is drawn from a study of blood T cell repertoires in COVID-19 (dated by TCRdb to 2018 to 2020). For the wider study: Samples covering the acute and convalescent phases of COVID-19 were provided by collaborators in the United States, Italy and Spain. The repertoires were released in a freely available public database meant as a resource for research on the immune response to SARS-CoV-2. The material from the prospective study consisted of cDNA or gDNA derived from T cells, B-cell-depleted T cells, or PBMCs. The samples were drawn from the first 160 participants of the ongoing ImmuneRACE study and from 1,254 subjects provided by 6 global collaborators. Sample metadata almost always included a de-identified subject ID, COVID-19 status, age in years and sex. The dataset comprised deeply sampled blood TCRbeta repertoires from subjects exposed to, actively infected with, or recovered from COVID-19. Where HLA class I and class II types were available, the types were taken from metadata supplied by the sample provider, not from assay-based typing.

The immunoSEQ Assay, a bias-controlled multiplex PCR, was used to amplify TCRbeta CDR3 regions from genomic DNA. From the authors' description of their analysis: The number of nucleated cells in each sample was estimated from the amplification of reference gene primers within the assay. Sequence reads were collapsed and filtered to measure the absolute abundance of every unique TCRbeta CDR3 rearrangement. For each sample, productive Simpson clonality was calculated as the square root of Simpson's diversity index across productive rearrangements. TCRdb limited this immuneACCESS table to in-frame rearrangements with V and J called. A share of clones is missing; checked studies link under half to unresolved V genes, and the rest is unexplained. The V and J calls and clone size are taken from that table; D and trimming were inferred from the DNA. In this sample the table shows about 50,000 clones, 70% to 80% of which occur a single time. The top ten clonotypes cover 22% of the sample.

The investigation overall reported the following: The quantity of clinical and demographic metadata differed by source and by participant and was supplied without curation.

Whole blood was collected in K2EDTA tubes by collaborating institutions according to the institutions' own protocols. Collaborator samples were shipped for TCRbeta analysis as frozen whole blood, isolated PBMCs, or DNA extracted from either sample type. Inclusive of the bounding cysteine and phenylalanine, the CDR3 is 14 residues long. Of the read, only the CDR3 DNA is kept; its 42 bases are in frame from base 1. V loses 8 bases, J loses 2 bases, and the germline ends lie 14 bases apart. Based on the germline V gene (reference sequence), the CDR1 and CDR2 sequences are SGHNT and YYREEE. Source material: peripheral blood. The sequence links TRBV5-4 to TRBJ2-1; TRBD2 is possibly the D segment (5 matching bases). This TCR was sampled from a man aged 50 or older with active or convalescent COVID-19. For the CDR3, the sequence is CASTREIAYNEQFF. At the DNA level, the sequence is TGTGCCAGTACTAGGGAAATCGCCTACAATGAGCAGTTCTTC.